Presented here are 23 T cell receptor beta chains from one specimen sequenced in a study of T-cell reconstitution after alpha-beta-depleted transplantation in children. The authors prepared the TCRbeta library with unique molecular identifiers. TCRdb re-called the PCR reads through MiXCR, storing one row per CDR3 protein. The sample has 300,000 to 400,000 distinct CDR3 sequences, under 20% seen once; the top ten hold about 41%. Sample: PBMCs, mostly from graft donor cells, taken 360 days after TCRalphabeta/CD19-depleted stem cell transplant. These receptors originate from a male patient aged 2 to 10 who had a stem cell transplant for acute lymphoblastic leukemia, so the T cells may come from the graft donor.

This clonotype has ten or more counts. V and J are TRBV29-1 and TRBJ1-2; TRBD1 might be the D (5 bases). Germline CDR1 and CDR2: SQVTM and ANQGSEA. Trimming took 7 bases from V and 4 from J, leaving 10 bases between them. CDR3 length: 11 residues. In DNA, the CDR3 is TGCAGCGCAGACAGCCTCTATGGCTACACCTTC. It specifies CSADSLYGYTF.

As DNA, the CDR3 is TGCAGCGTTGCCAGCGTGAGGGCAGGGGACTATGGCTACACCTTC. Translated: CSVASVRAGDYGYTF. The gene calls are TRBV29-1 and TRBJ1-2, with D tentatively TRBD1 (6 bases). V shed 4 bases and J shed 3 bases, with 18 bases lying between them. There are 15 residues in the CDR3. CDR1 is SQVTM, CDR2 ANQGSEA, per germline.

Regarding this clonotype: A much larger clone lies a single base off, so this may be a read error. The chain links TRBV4-3 to TRBJ1-5; D is uncertain. Germline loops: CDR1 LGHNA, CDR2 YSLEER. This CDR3 contains 14 residues. Trimming pared 0 bases from V and 1 base from J, leaving 4 bases between. CDR3 in amino acids: CASSQDWSNQPQHF. As DNA, the CDR3 is TGCGCCAGCAGCCAAGATTGGAGCAATCAGCCCCAGCATTTT.

This clonotype was counted only a few times. J is TRBJ2-1 and V is TRBV15, with TRBD2 identical over 7 bases. V shed 8 bases and J 9 bases; nucleotides not matched to a gene: 10. The CDR3 contains 13 residues. Germline V gene sequence: CDR1 LNHNV, CDR2 YYDKDF (reference sequence). The chain's CDR3 is CATGGSWLSEQFF. Written as DNA, the CDR3 is TGTGCCACCGGCGGGAGCTGGTTGAGTGAGCAGTTCTTC. The variable domain in full, completed from reference TRBV15 and TRBJ2-1, reads DAMVIQNPRYQVTQFGKPVTLSCSQTLNHNVMYWYQQKSSQAPKLLFHYYDKDFNNEADTPDNFQSRRPNTSFCFLDIRSPGLGDTAMYLCATGGSWLSEQFFGPGTRLTVL.

This chain links TRBV3-1 with TRBJ2-5; 7 nucleotides agree with TRBD2. CDR3 length: 15 residues. CDR1 is LGHDT and CDR2 is YNNKEL in the germline V gene (reference sequence). The junction had 10 bases not matched to a gene; V was cut back by 1 base and J by 8 bases. CDR3 sequence: CASSQGPGGGATQYF. In DNA form, the CDR3 reads TGTGCCAGCAGCCAAGGCCCCGGGGGAGGGGCTACCCAGTACTTC.

This clonotype has more than one count but fewer than ten. The J gene is TRBJ2-2, the V gene TRBV27, with D possibly being TRBD1 or TRBD2 (6 bases each). Trimming shortened V by 10 bases and J by 3 bases, and 21 bases separated the two germline ends. Germline-derived CDR1 and CDR2 are MNHEY and SMNVEV (reference sequence). The CDR3 spans 16 residues. CDR3 region: CATSRWGAYYTGELFF. DNA of the CDR3: TGTGCCACCAGCCGTTGGGGGGCCTATTACACCGGGGAGCTGTTTTTT.

This clonotype has only a few counts. The rearrangement uses TRBV7-9 and TRBJ2-2; D is unresolved. From germline, CDR1 is SEHNR and CDR2 FQNEAQ (reference sequence). V was pared by 5 bases and J by 5 bases, with 15 bases between. This CDR3 is 15 amino acids long. The chain's CDR3 is CASSPTTVRTGELFF. CDR3 coding DNA: TGTGCCAGCAGCCCTACTACTGTAAGGACCGGGGAGCTGTTTTTT.

This clonotype was counted only a few times. This chain links TRBV6-2 or TRBV6-3 with TRBJ2-1; 8 bases line up with TRBD2. CDR1 is MNHEY and CDR2 is SVGEGT in the germline V gene. V lost 2 bases, J lost 8 bases, and 17 bases stayed unmatched. This CDR3 region has 18 residues. CDR3 DNA sequence: TGTGCCAGCAGTTACCCCCTGGTTACGGGAGGGCCTGTCTATGAGCAGTTCTTC. Translation gives CASSYPLVTGGPVYEQFF.

V is TRBV24-1 and J is TRBJ2-1, with 8 bases fitting TRBD1. V dropped 5 bases and J dropped 8; count of bases not matched to a gene: 7. Germline assignment: CDR1 KGHDR and CDR2 SFDVKD. The CDR3 has 14 amino acids. In DNA form, the CDR3 reads TGTGCCACCAGTGGAGGACAGGGAGGCGATGAGCAGTTCTTC. Its translation is CATSGGQGGDEQFF.

The J gene is TRBJ2-2, the V gene TRBV7-9; 7 bases align to TRBD1. Per the germline V gene, CDR1 is SEHNR and CDR2 is FQNEAQ (reference sequence). This CDR3 spans 16 amino acids. The V segment lost 1 base and the J segment 5 bases; nucleotides outside the gene matches: 7. CDR3 nucleotide sequence: TGTGCCAGCAGCTTAGGCAGGGGGTCTAAAACCGGGGAGCTGTTTTTT. This codes for CASSLGRGSKTGELFF. The complete variable domain, with remaining parts taken from reference TRBV7-9 and TRBJ2-2, reads DTGVSQNPRHKITKRGQNVTFRCDPISEHNRLYWYRQTLGQGPEFLTYFQNEAQLEKSRLLSDRFSAERPKGSFSTLEIQRTEQGDSAMYLCASSLGRGSKTGELFFGEGSRLTVL.

The gene calls are TRBV10-3 and TRBJ2-2; no reliable D call. Deletions cut 0 bases from V and 4 bases from J, with 6 bases between. The germline CDR1 and CDR2 sequences are ENHRY and SYGVKD. CDR3 length equals 14 residues. CDR3 nucleotides: TGTGCCATCAGTGAGTCGGCAGCCACCGGGGAGCTGTTTTTT. Its protein is CAISESAATGELFF.

V gene TRBV27 combines with J gene TRBJ2-7; maybe TRBD2 (7 bases). There are 15 residues in the CDR3. V lost 2 bases to trimming and J lost 0 bases, with 11 bases between them. Germline CDR1 is MNHEY and CDR2 is SMNVEV (reference sequence). CDR3 sequence (DNA): TGTGCCAGCAGTTTAGTGGGAGGGGGCTCCTACGAGCAGTACTTC. This encodes CASSLVGGGSYEQYF.

This clonotype was picked up many times. The chain is built from TRBV19 and TRBJ2-7, with D perhaps matching TRBD2 (5 bases). This CDR3 region has 16 residues. Germline CDR1 reads LNHDA; CDR2 reads SQIVND (reference sequence). The germline V and J ends were trimmed by 4 bases and 2 bases, with 18 bases remaining between them. The DNA of the CDR3 is TGTGCCAGTAGTAGACTTGTTGCGGGTGTCCCCTACGAGCAGTACTTC. Translating gives CASSRLVAGVPYEQYF.

The gene calls are TRBV5-1 and TRBJ1-6; 7 bases match TRBD1. CDR3 length: 15 residues. Germline-derived CDR1 and CDR2 are SGHRS and YFSETQ. Trimming cost V 2 bases and J 10 bases; bases outside gene matches: 9. The CDR3, as DNA: TGCGCCAGCAGCTTAGCGGGACAGCCAGGGTCACCCCTCCACTTT. It codes for CASSLAGQPGSPLHF.

This chain connects TRBV28 to TRBJ1-4, with TRBD1 as a possible D gene (5 bases). The CDR3 is made up of 14 amino acids. Trimming shortened V by 6 bases and J by 7 bases, and 15 bases separated the two germline ends. Per the germline V gene, CDR1 is MDHEN and CDR2 is SYDVKM. The CDR3, as DNA: TGTGCCAGCAGACGGGGGGAAGATGGTGAAAAACTGTTTTTT. As protein: CASRRGEDGEKLFF.

This rearrangement joins TRBV7-3 to TRBJ2-3; 8 positions agree with TRBD2. V lost 5 bases to trimming and J lost 2 bases; unmatched junction nucleotides: 3. Germline V lookup: CDR1 SGHTA, CDR2 FQGTGA. This CDR3 spans 14 amino acids. DNA of the CDR3: TGTGCCAGCAGCAAACTAGCGGACACAGATACGCAGTATTTT. This gives the protein CASSKLADTDTQYF.

The rearrangement links TRBV5-1 to TRBJ2-7, with D tentatively TRBD1 (5 bases). V lost 4 bases to trimming and J lost 7 bases, with 15 bases between them. The germline V gene has CDR1 SGHRS and CDR2 YFSETQ. The length of the CDR3 is 13 residues. CDR3 DNA sequence: TGCGCCAGCAGCCCGAACCAGGGTGCGGAGCAGTACTTC. Protein sequence: CASSPNQGAEQYF.

There are a few counts of this clonotype. The CDR3 here is CSVERGQDGYTF. CDR3 in DNA: TGCAGCGTTGAACGGGGACAGGATGGCTACACCTTC. The chain links TRBV29-1 to TRBJ1-2; 8 nucleotides agree with TRBD1. Trimming took 2 bases from V and 6 from J; bases not matched to a gene: 2. Germline lookup yields CDR1 SQVTM and CDR2 ANQGSEA. CDR3 length: 12 residues.

This clonotype has a handful of counts. The rearrangement joins TRBV20-1 to TRBJ2-3, with TRBD2 as a possible D gene (6 bases). Trimming took off 0 bases at V and 0 bases at J, with 13 bases between the two ends. CDR1 DFQATT and CDR2 SNEGSKA come from the germline V gene (reference sequence). The CDR3 runs to 16 residues. The CDR3 DNA follows: TGCAGTGCTAGAGAAGACGGGAGCCCTAGCACAGATACGCAGTATTTT. It specifies CSAREDGSPSTDTQYF.

This clonotype was picked up a small number of times. The V gene is TRBV15, the J gene TRBJ2-7, with 8 nucleotides matching TRBD2. V dropped 0 bases and J dropped 4; count of bases not matched to a gene: 5. Germline CDR1 reads LNHNV; CDR2 reads YYDKDF (reference sequence). The CDR3 sequence is 15 residues long. CDR3 bases: TGTGCCACCAGCAGAGAGTGGGCTAGCGGGTACGAGCAGTACTTC. Protein: CATSREWASGYEQYF. Looking up the rest from reference TRBV15 and TRBJ2-7 gives the full variable domain: DAMVIQNPRYQVTQFGKPVTLSCSQTLNHNVMYWYQQKSSQAPKLLFHYYDKDFNNEADTPDNFQSRRPNTSFCFLDIRSPGLGDTAMYLCATSREWASGYEQYFGPGTRLTVT.

This clonotype has a handful of counts. The rearrangement links TRBV12-3 or TRBV12-4 to TRBJ2-1; the D is unclear. Trimming removed 4 bases at V and 6 bases at J, with 4 bases between. The CDR3 is 11 amino acids. CDR3 loop: CASSSINEQFF. The CDR3 DNA is TGTGCCAGCAGTTCGATCAATGAGCAGTTCTTC.

This clonotype has just one count. Germline and junction disagree at one end, which may indicate a read error. This rearrangement joins TRBV28 to TRBJ2-6, with 12 bases lining up with TRBD1. Germline loops: CDR1 MDHEN, CDR2 SYDVKM. CDR3 length: 18 amino acids. The CDR3 loop reads CASSLGTGGFSGANILTF. CDR3 DNA sequence: TGTGCCAGCAGCCTCGGGACAGGGGGCTTTAGTGGGGCCAACATCCTGACTTTC. The full variable domain, with the rest looked up from reference TRBV28 and TRBJ2-6, is DVKVTQSSRYLVKRTGEKVFLECVQDMDHENMFWYRQDPGLGLRLIYFSYDVKMKEKGDIPEGYSVSREKKERFSLILESASTNQTSMYLCASSLGTGGFSGANILTFGAGSRLTVL.

The chain couples TRBV28 to TRBJ2-7, with a tentative D call TRBD1 (6 bases). V lost 5 bases and J 8 bases, leaving 19 bases between the germline ends. Germline CDR1 reads MDHEN; CDR2 reads SYDVKM. The CDR3 runs 14 residues. This CDR3 reads CASSPGQGGPKQYF. The CDR3 DNA reads TGTGCCAGCAGTCCCGGCCAAGGGGGTCCTAAGCAGTACTTC.